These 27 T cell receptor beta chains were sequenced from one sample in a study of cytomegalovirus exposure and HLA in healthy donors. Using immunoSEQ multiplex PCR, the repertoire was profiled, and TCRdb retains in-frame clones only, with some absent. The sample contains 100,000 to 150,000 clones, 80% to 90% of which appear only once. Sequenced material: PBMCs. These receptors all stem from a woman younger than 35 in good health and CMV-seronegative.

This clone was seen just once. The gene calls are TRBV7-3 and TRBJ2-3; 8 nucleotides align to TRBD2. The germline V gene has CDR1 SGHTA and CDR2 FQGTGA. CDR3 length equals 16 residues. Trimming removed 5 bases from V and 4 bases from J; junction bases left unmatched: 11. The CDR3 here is CASSLKLAETSDTQYF. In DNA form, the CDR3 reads TGTGCCAGCAGCCTAAAACTAGCGGAGACCTCAGATACGCAGTATTTT. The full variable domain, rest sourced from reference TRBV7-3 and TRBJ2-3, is GAGVSQTPSNKVTEKGKYVELRCDPISGHTALYWYRQSLGQGPEFLIYFQGTGAADDSGLPNDRFFAVRPEGSVSTLKIQRTERGDSAVYLCASSLKLAETSDTQYFGPGTRLTVL.

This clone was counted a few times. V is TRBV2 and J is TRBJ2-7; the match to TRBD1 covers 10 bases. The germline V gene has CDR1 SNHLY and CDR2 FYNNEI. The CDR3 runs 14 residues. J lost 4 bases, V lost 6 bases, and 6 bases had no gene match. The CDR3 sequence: CASSHDRGLYEQYF. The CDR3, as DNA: TGTGCCAGCAGCCACGACAGGGGGCTATACGAGCAGTACTTC.

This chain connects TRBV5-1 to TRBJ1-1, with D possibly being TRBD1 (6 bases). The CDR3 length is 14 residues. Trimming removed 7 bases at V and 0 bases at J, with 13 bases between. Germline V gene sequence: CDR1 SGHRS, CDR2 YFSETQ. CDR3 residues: CASRVDSLNTEAFF. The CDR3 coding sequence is TGCGCCAGCCGGGTGGACAGTTTGAACACTGAAGCTTTCTTT.

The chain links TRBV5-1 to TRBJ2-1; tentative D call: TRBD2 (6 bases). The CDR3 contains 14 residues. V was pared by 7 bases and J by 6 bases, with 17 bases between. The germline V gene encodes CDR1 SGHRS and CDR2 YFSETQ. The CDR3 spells CASRARERFNEQFF. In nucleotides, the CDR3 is TGCGCCAGCCGGGCGCGGGAAAGATTCAATGAGCAGTTCTTC.

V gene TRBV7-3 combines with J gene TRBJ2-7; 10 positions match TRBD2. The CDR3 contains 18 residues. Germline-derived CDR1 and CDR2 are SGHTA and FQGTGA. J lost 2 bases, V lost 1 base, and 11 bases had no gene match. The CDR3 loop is CASSLNPPLAGPPYEQYF. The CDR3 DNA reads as TGTGCCAGCAGCTTAAACCCTCCACTAGCGGGGCCCCCCTACGAGCAGTACTTC.

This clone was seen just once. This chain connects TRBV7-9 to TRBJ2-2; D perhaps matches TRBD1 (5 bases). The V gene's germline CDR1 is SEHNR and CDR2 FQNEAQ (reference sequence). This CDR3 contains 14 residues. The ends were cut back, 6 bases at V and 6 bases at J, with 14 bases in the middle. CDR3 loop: CASSKGSSAGELFF. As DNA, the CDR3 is TGTGCCAGCAGTAAGGGGTCTTCCGCCGGGGAGCTGTTTTTT.

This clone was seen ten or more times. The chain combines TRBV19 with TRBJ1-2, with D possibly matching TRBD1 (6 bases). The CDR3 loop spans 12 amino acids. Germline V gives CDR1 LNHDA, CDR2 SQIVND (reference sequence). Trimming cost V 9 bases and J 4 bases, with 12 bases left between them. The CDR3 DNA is TGTGCCAGCCGGGACACAGTCTATGGCTACACCTTC. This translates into CASRDTVYGYTF.

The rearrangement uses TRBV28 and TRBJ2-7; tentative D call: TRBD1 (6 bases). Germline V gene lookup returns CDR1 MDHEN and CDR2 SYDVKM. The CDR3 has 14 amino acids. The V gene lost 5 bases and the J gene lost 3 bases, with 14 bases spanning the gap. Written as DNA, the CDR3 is TGTGCCAGCAGTCCCCACAGACAGGACTACGAGCAGTACTTC. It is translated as CASSPHRQDYEQYF.

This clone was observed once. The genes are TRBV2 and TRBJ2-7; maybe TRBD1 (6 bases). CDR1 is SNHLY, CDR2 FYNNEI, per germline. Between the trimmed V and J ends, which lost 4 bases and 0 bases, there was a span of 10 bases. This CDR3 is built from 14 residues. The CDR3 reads CASSGTVSSYEQYF. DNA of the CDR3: TGTGCCAGCAGTGGGACAGTGAGCTCCTACGAGCAGTACTTC.

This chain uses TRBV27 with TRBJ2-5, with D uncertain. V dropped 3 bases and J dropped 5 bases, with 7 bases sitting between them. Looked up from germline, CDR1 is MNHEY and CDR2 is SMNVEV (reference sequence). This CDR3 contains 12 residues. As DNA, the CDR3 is TGTGCCAGCAGTTTTACGGGTGAGACCCAGTACTTC. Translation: CASSFTGETQYF.

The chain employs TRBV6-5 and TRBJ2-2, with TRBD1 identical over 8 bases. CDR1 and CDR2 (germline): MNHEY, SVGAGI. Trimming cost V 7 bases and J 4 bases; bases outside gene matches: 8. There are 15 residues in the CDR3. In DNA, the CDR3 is TGTGCCAGCACCCCGACAGGGGTGGGCACCGGGGAGCTGTTTTTT. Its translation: CASTPTGVGTGELFF.

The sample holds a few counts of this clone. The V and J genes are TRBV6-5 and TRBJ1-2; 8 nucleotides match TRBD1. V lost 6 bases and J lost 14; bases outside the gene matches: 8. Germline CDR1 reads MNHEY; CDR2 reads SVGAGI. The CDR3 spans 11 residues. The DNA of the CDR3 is TGTGCCAGCAGACAGGGGACAGGACAAACCTTC. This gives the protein CASRQGTGQTF.

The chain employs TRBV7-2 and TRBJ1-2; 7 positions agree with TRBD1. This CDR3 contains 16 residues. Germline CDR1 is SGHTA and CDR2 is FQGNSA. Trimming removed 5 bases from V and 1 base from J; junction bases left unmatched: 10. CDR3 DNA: TGTGCCAGCAGCCAATCGACAGGGAACCTTAACTATGGCTACACCTTC. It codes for CASSQSTGNLNYGYTF.

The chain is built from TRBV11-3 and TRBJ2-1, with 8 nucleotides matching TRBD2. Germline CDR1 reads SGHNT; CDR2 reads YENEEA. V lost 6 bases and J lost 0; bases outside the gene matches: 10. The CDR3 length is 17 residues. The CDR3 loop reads CASSLLADRISYNEQFF. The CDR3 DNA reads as TGTGCCAGCAGTTTACTAGCGGATAGAATCTCCTACAATGAGCAGTTCTTC.

The CDR3 region has the DNA TGTGCCAGCAGCTTAAGCTTTGGGGGCGCCGGGGAGCTGTTTTTT. Translation: CASSLSFGGAGELFF. The V call is TRBV7-2, the J call TRBJ2-2; tentatively, D is TRBD1 (6 bases). V was clipped by 2 bases and J by 6 bases, with 13 bases between them. CDR1 and CDR2 from the germline V gene are SGHTA and FQGNSA. This CDR3 contains 15 residues.

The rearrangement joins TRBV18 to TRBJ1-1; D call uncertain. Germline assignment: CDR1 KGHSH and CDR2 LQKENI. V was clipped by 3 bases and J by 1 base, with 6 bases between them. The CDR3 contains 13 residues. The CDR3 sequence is CASSPSENTEAFF. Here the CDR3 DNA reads TGTGCCAGCTCACCCAGCGAGAACACTGAAGCTTTCTTT.

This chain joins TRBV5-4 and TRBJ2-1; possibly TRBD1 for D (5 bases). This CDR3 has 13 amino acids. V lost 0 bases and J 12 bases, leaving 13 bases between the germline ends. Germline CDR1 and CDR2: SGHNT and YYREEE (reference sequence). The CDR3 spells CASSLAGRQLQFF. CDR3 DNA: TGTGCCAGCAGCTTGGCGGGCAGACAGTTGCAGTTCTTC.

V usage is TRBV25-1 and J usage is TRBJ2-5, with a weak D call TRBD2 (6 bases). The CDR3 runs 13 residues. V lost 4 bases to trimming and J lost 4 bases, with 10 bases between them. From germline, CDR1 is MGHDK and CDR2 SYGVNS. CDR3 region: CASSVGGVETQYF. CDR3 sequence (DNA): TGTGCCAGCAGTGTGGGCGGGGTAGAGACCCAGTACTTC.

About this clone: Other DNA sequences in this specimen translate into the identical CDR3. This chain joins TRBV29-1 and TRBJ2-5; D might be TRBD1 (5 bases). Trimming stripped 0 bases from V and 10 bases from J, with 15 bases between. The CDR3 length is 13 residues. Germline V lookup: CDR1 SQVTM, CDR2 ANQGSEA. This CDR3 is CSVEDRGHGDQYF. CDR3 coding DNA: TGCAGCGTTGAAGATAGGGGCCATGGTGACCAGTACTTC.

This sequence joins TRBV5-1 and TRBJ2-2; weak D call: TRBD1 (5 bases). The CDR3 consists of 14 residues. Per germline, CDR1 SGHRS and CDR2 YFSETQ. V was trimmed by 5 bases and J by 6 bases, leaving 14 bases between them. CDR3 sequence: CASSNQKGAGELFF. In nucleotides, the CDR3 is TGCGCCAGCAGTAATCAGAAAGGGGCCGGGGAGCTGTTTTTT.

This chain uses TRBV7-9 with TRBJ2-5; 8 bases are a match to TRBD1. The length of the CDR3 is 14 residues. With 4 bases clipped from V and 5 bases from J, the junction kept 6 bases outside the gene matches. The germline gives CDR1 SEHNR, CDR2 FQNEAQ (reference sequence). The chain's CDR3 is CASSSQGAGETQYF. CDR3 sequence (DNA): TGTGCCAGCAGCTCCCAGGGGGCTGGGGAGACCCAGTACTTC.

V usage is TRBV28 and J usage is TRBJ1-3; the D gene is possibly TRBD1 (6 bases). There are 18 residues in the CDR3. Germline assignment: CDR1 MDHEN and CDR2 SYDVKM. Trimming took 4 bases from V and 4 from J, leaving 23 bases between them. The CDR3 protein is CASSSPGHWDMRGNTIYF. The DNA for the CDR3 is TGTGCCAGCAGTTCCCCGGGACATTGGGATATGCGAGGAAACACCATATATTTT.

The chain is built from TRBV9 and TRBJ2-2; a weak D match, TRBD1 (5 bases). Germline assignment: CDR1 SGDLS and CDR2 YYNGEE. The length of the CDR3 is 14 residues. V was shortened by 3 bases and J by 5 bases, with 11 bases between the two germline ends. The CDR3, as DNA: TGTGCCAGCAGCGCCCGACAGTCAACCGGGGAGCTGTTTTTT. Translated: CASSARQSTGELFF. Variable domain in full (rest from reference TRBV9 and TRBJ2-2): DSGVTQTPKHLITATGQRVTLRCSPRSGDLSVYWYQQSLDQGLQFLIQYYNGEERAKGNILERFSAQQFPDLHSELNLSSLELGDSALYFCASSARQSTGELFFGEGSRLTVL.

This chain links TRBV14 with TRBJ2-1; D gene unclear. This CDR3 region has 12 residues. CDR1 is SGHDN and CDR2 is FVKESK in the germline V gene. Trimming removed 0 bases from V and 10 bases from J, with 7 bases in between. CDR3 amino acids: CASSQESTEQFF. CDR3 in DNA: TGTGCCAGCAGCCAAGAGTCTACGGAGCAGTTCTTC. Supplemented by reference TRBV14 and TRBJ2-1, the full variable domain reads EAGVTQFPSHSVIEKGQTVTLRCDPISGHDNLYWYRRVMGKEIKFLLHFVKESKQDESGMPNNRFLAERTGGTYSTLKVQPAELEDSGVYFCASSQESTEQFFGPGTRLTVL.

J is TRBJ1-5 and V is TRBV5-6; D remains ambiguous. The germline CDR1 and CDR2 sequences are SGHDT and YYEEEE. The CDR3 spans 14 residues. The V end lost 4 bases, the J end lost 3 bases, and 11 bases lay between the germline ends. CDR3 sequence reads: CASSGSGNNQPQHF. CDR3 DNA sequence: TGTGCCAGCAGCGGATCCGGGAACAATCAGCCCCAGCATTTT.

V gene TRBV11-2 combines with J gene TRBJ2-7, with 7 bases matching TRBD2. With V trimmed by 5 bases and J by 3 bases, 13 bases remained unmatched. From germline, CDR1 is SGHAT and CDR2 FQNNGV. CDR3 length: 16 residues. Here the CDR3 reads CASSPIMRRGDYEQYF. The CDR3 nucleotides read TGTGCCAGCAGCCCAATCATGCGACGGGGGGACTACGAGCAGTACTTC.

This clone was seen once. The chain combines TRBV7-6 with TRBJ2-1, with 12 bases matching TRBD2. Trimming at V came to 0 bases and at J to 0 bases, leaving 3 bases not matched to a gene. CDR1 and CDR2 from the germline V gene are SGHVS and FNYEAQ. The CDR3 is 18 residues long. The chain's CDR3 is CASSLATSGRSSYNEQFF. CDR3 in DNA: TGTGCCAGCAGCTTAGCGACTAGCGGGAGAAGCTCCTACAATGAGCAGTTCTTC.